This T cell receptor beta chain was recorded in a study of T cell changes during pregnancy in multiple sclerosis. The V gene's germline CDR1 is LNHDA and CDR2 SQIVND (reference sequence). With V trimmed by 6 bases and J by 3 bases, 2 bases remained unmatched. This CDR3 region has 13 residues. Sequencing used immunoSEQ multiplex PCR; TCRdb keeps in-frame clones, though not all of them. The sample has about 36,000 clones; over 75% are singletons. The sequencing used CD8+ T cells from peripheral blood mononuclear cells, collected in the third trimester of pregnancy. The rearrangement links TRBV19 to TRBJ1-1; 9 bases are shared with TRBD1. The source of this sequence is a female donor with multiple sclerosis, enrolled in a pregnancy study. CDR3 region: CASRRTGDTEAFF. CDR3 nucleotide sequence: TGTGCCAGTAGACGGACAGGGGACACTGAAGCTTTCTTT.